The 11 T cell receptor beta chains reported below all come from one sample, sequenced in a study of T cell repertoires in cytomegalovirus infection. These receptors have no known antigen. TCRdb reanalysed the reads using MiXCR and keeps one entry per CDR3 protein. The data contain about 83,000 distinct CDR3 sequences, 45% to 55% of them singletons. The source was CD8+ T cells from cultured PBMCs, collected from culture after CMV antigen stimulation. These receptors came from a human donor in good health (CMV status not recorded). Some clones in this sample may be carry-over from other donors' samples.

This clonotype occurred once. The rearrangement joins TRBV12-3 or TRBV12-4 to TRBJ2-2; the D is unclear. This CDR3 is 15 amino acids long. Trimming removed 5 bases at V and 0 bases at J, with 10 bases between. The CDR3, as DNA: TGTGCCAGCAGTCCCGGCGAAGCGAACACCGGGGAGCTGTTTTTT. Amino acids: CASSPGEANTGELFF.

This clonotype turned up a few times. The chain recombines TRBV7-4 with TRBJ1-2; a possible D gene is TRBD1 (6 bases). Germline CDR1 reads SGHVT; CDR2 reads SQSDAQ. V lost 5 bases and J lost 3, with 13 bases in between. This CDR3 is built from 14 residues. The CDR3 DNA is TGTGCCAGCAGCCCTCCACAGGGATACTATGGCTACACCTTC. Translation gives CASSPPQGYYGYTF.

The chain is built from TRBV29-1 and TRBJ1-1; possibly TRBD1 for D (6 bases). V was trimmed by 6 bases and J by 2 bases, leaving 10 bases between them. Germline CDR1 reads SQVTM; CDR2 reads ANQGSEA. The CDR3 is 12 residues long. CDR3 sequence: CSVLGGNTEAFF. The CDR3 DNA is TGCAGCGTCCTAGGGGGAAACACTGAAGCTTTCTTT.

Points on this clonotype: Relative to the germline gene, one junction end is altered; a read error may explain this. The gene calls are TRBV7-6 and TRBJ2-7; possibly TRBD1 or TRBD2 for D (6 bases each). This CDR3 comprises 16 residues. Germline-derived CDR1 and CDR2 are SGHVS and FNYEAQ. The CDR3 region is CASSLTAEGGYYEQNF. The CDR3 region has the DNA TGTGCCAGCAGCTTAACGGCAGAGGGGGGCTACTACGAGCAGAACTTC.

V usage is TRBV15 and J usage is TRBJ1-2, with TRBD1 matching over 8 bases. The V and J ends lost 3 bases and 7 bases, in that order; junction bases with no gene match: 7. Germline V gene data show CDR1 as LNHNV and CDR2 as YYDKDF (reference sequence). This CDR3 region has 14 residues. The CDR3 region has the DNA TGTGCCACCAGCAGCACCAGGACAGGGTCTGGCTACACCTTC. Translated, it gives CATSSTRTGSGYTF. Drawing the rest from reference TRBV15 and TRBJ1-2, the complete variable domain is DAMVIQNPRYQVTQFGKPVTLSCSQTLNHNVMYWYQQKSSQAPKLLFHYYDKDFNNEADTPDNFQSRRPNTSFCFLDIRSPGLGDTAMYLCATSSTRTGSGYTFGSGTRLTVV.

The gene calls are TRBV11-2 and TRBJ1-6, with D possibly being TRBD1 (6 bases). The CDR3 is made up of 12 amino acids. CDR1 SGHAT and CDR2 FQNNGV come from the germline V gene. V lost 10 bases to trimming and J lost 9 bases, with 13 bases between them. The CDR3: CATSRGGSPLHF. CDR3 nucleotides: TGTGCCACTAGCAGGGGTGGTTCACCCCTCCACTTT.

This chain connects TRBV7-8 to TRBJ1-6, with TRBD1 identical over 12 bases. The trim removed 6 bases at V and 0 bases at J, leaving 9 bases unmatched. Germline assignment: CDR1 SGHVS and CDR2 FQNEAQ. This CDR3 is 19 amino acids long. The CDR3 DNA reads as TGTGCCAGCAGGGATCCGGGACAGGGGGCGAGCTCCTATAATTCACCCCTCCACTTT. The encoded protein is CASRDPGQGASSYNSPLHF.

With respect to this clonotype: An end of the junction does not agree with germline; a read error may underlie this. The V and J genes are TRBV6-1 and TRBJ2-3; 7 nucleotides line up with TRBD2. CDR3 size: 14 residues. CDR1 is MNHNS and CDR2 is SASEGT in the germline V gene. The CDR3 sequence: CASSGLGNTDSQYF. The CDR3 bases are TGTGCCAGCAGCGGACTAGGCAATACAGATTCGCAGTATTTT.

The V call is TRBV7-6, the J call TRBJ1-6; no firm D call. In germline, CDR1 is SGHVS, CDR2 FNYEAQ. Deletions cut 1 base from V and 8 bases from J, with 12 bases between. CDR3 length equals 15 residues. The CDR3 region is CASSLVPGFDSPLHF. CDR3 in DNA: TGTGCCAGCAGCTTAGTTCCGGGGTTTGATTCACCCCTCCACTTT.

This clonotype has just a few counts. The J gene is TRBJ2-2, the V gene TRBV7-3; no firm D call. Germline CDR1 and CDR2: SGHTA and FQGTGA. V was clipped by 2 bases and J by 5 bases, with 21 bases between them. The CDR3 has 18 residues. The CDR3 DNA reads TGTGCCAGCAGCTTATCCACCTTGGCCTCCGAGAGGACCGGGGAGCTGTTTTTT. Translated, it gives CASSLSTLASERTGELFF.

The chain employs TRBV28 and TRBJ2-3; the D gene could be TRBD1 or TRBD2 (5 bases each). The germline V and J ends were trimmed by 5 bases and 2 bases, with 20 bases remaining between them. Germline assignment: CDR1 MDHEN and CDR2 SYDVKM. This CDR3 has 17 amino acids. The CDR3, as DNA: TGTGCCAGCAGTCACCCACGACAGAGCGGTTACACAGATACGCAGTATTTT. This encodes CASSHPRQSGYTDTQYF.